The clone carrying this T cell receptor beta chain was detected a few times. What it recognizes is unknown. The source of the sample is a study of post-analysis software for immune sequencing data. Overall study context: Some patients lacked subtype; others had relapsing-remitting, secondary progressive or progressive-relapsing disease. Regarding the study as a whole: Analysis by F measure revealed that same-batch samples clustered strongly together. Normalized Chao1 diversity was significantly lower in multiple sclerosis patients than in controls. Elevated frequency relative to controls characterized roughly 5 TRBV segments in patients, TRBV5-6, TRBV5-1 and TRBV20-1 among them.

TCR beta cDNA libraries included unique molecular identifiers. Each sample of 1 to 10 million input T cells yielded approximately 500,000 cDNA molecules, so each molecule approximated one T cell. One entry per CDR3 protein results from TCRdb running MiXCR on the PCR reads. Of about 820,000 distinct CDR3 sequences in the sample, under 70% are singletons; the top ten hold roughly 4.4%. V was cut by 7 bases and J by 0 bases, with 13 bases left in between. CDR1 is DFQATT, CDR2 SNEGSKA, per germline (reference sequence). CDR3 length: 13 amino acids. The material sequenced was blood. The TCR was taken from a girl between 5 and 17 years old with multiple sclerosis. The V gene is TRBV20-1, the J gene TRBJ2-7; D is perhaps TRBD2 (5 bases). DNA for the CDR3: TGCAGTGTTAGTCGGGAATTCTCCTACGAGCAGTACTTC. It is translated as CSVSREFSYEQYF.